The 8 T cell receptor beta chains reported below all come from one sample, sequenced in a study of identical twins. TCRdb ran MiXCR on the 5' RACE reads and lists one entry per CDR3 protein. The table lists under 300,000 distinct CDR3 sequences, 11% to 15% of them singletons. The sample was memory (CD45RO+) T cells sorted from blood. Every receptor here comes from a woman younger than 35 in good health.

This clonotype was seen a few times. DNA for the CDR3: TGTGCCAGCAGCTTAACGCCGGACACTGAAGCTTTCTTT. Its translation is CASSLTPDTEAFF. This chain joins TRBV11-2 and TRBJ1-1; D is uncertain. Germline lookup yields CDR1 SGHAT and CDR2 FQNNGV. The CDR3 has 13 amino acids. Trimming removed 2 bases at V and 3 bases at J, with 7 bases between.

This clonotype was counted ten times or more. The chain uses TRBV2 and TRBJ2-3; weak D call: TRBD2 (5 bases). Germline CDR1 reads SNHLY; CDR2 reads FYNNEI. Trimming removed 7 bases at V and 5 bases at J, with 22 bases between. This CDR3 comprises 16 residues. The CDR3 loop is CASTWSGPARVDTQYF. The DNA of the CDR3 is TGTGCCAGCACCTGGTCCGGACCTGCGCGGGTAGATACGCAGTATTTT.

The V call is TRBV9, the J call TRBJ1-2; tentatively, D is TRBD1 (6 bases). The CDR3 spans 14 residues. Germline lookup yields CDR1 SGDLS and CDR2 YYNGEE. V was shortened by 0 bases and J by 6 bases, with 12 bases between the two germline ends. CDR3 sequence reads: CASSVVGGAHGYTF. The CDR3 DNA reads TGTGCCAGCAGCGTAGTGGGGGGCGCTCATGGCTACACCTTC. Full variable domain (remainder filled in from reference TRBV9 and TRBJ1-2): DSGVTQTPKHLITATGQRVTLRCSPRSGDLSVYWYQQSLDQGLQFLIQYYNGEERAKGNILERFSAQQFPDLHSELNLSSLELGDSALYFCASSVVGGAHGYTFGSGTRLTVV.

This clonotype showed up just a few times. This sequence joins TRBV10-3 and TRBJ2-7; D gene ambiguous. Germline V gene data show CDR1 as ENHRY and CDR2 as SYGVKD. The V and J ends lost 6 bases and 1 base respectively, with 4 bases between them. The CDR3 extends over 11 amino acids. CDR3 loop: CAISDSYEQYF. The CDR3 bases are TGTGCCATCAGCGATTCCTACGAGCAGTACTTC.

This clonotype was seen many times. The J gene is TRBJ1-1, the V gene TRBV5-1; D unresolved. The V end was cut by 0 bases, the J end by 1 base, with 7 bases between. CDR3 length: 14 amino acids. Looked up from germline, CDR1 is SGHRS and CDR2 is YFSETQ. The CDR3 loop reads CASSLDGKNTEAFF. The CDR3 DNA sequence: TGCGCCAGCAGCTTGGACGGAAAGAACACTGAAGCTTTCTTT.

This clonotype was recorded many times. This chain links TRBV10-3 with TRBJ2-7, with D perhaps matching TRBD1 (5 bases). The ends were cut back, 10 bases at V and 2 bases at J, with 12 bases in the middle. CDR3 length: 12 residues. The germline V gene encodes CDR1 ENHRY and CDR2 SYGVKD. CDR3 protein: CATQDTPYEQYF. CDR3 nucleotide sequence: TGTGCCACCCAGGACACCCCCTACGAGCAGTACTTC.

The V call is TRBV20-1, the J call TRBJ2-1; the D is unclear. Trimming removed 3 bases from V and 4 bases from J, with 4 bases in between. The germline gives CDR1 DFQATT, CDR2 SNEGSKA (reference sequence). This CDR3 is built from 11 residues. The CDR3 is CSASLYNEQFF. The CDR3 region has the DNA TGCAGTGCTAGCCTTTACAATGAGCAGTTCTTC.

The table lists this clonotype with a few counts. CDR3 coding DNA: TGCGCCAGCAGTGAGTCCAGGGAAGAGACCCAGTACTTC. It codes for CASSESREETQYF. The chain joins TRBV10-1 to TRBJ2-5; possibly TRBD1 for D (5 bases). Germline V gene sequence: CDR1 WNHNN, CDR2 SYGVQD (reference sequence). The CDR3 spans 13 residues. V gave up 0 bases and J gave up 3 bases, with 5 bases separating them.